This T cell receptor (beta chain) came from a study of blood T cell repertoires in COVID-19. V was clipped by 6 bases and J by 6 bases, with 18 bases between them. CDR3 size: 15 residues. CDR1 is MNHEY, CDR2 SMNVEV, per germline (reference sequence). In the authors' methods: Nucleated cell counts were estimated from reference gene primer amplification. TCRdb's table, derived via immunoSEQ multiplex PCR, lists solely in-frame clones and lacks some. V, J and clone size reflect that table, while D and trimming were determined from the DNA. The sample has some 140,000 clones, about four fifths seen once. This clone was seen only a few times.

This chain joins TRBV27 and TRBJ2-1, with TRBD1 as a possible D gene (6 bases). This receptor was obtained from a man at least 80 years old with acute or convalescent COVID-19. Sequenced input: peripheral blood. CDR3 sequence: CASSRWTVAGNEQFF. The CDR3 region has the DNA TGTGCCAGCAGCAGATGGACAGTGGCAGGCAATGAGCAGTTCTTC.